The TCR beta chain under discussion was sequenced for a study of cytomegalovirus exposure and HLA in healthy donors. Whole-study findings and limits: Sequencing depth across donors, presence/absence analyses assumed, was roughly uniform. Association of a missense DCLRE1C variant with TCR beta V- and J-gene trimming was reported in a later analysis. Both high specificity and high sensitivity reportedly marked the classifier's diagnosis of cytomegalovirus status.

Remarks on this clone: Its antigen remains unknown.

The CDR3 is 14 amino acids. The V segment lost 5 bases and the J segment 2 bases; nucleotides outside the gene matches: 4. Germline loops: CDR1 SGHNT, CDR2 YENEEA. The PCR contained 60 Vbeta and 13 Jbeta primers. Produced via immunoSEQ multiplex PCR; TCRdb's table is partial and in-frame only. This table has around 120,000 clones, 80% appearing once. Sequencing used PBMCs. This sequence originates from a man younger than 45 in good health and CMV-seronegative. The chain employs TRBV11-3 and TRBJ2-7, with 9 nucleotides matching TRBD2. The CDR3 coding sequence is TGTGCCAGCAGCCCCGGGACTAGCCCCTACGAGCAGTACTTC. Encoded protein: CASSPGTSPYEQYF.